This entry lists 29 T cell receptor beta chains sequenced from one sample in a study of blood T cell repertoires in COVID-19. Using immunoSEQ multiplex PCR, the repertoire was profiled, and TCRdb retains in-frame clones only, with some absent. Of about 36,000 clones listed, 70% to 90% were seen once; the top ten hold 40% to 50%. The source material was peripheral blood. The receptors originated from a human donor in a cohort sampled during active or convalescent COVID-19. The donor label of this sample is uncertain.

This clone showed up just once. This chain uses TRBV6-5 with TRBJ2-6, with 8 bases lining up with TRBD1. V trimming: 4 bases; J trimming: 2 bases; junction bases outside the gene matches: 1. The germline V gene encodes CDR1 MNHEY and CDR2 SVGAGI. This CDR3 contains 15 residues. The CDR3 coding sequence is TGTGCCAGCAGTTCAGGGGGCACTGGGGCCAACGTCCTGACTTTC. It is translated as CASSSGGTGANVLTF.

This clone was detected only once. The chain joins TRBV6-5 to TRBJ1-5; D is unclear. V was clipped by 5 bases and J by 7 bases, with 12 bases between them. The CDR3 covers 13 residues. Germline V lookup: CDR1 MNHEY, CDR2 SVGAGI. CDR3 sequence reads: CASSPRNDQPQHF. The CDR3 DNA sequence: TGTGCCAGCAGTCCTAGAAATGACCAGCCCCAGCATTTT.

The chain joins TRBV2 to TRBJ2-1; 8 bases fit TRBD1. The CDR3 has 18 amino acids. After removal of 6 bases from V and 0 bases from J, the junction contained 13 bases not matched to a gene. The germline CDR1 and CDR2 sequences are SNHLY and FYNNEI. CDR3 sequence: CASSRTGRRGGSYNEQFF. CDR3 in DNA: TGTGCCAGCAGCAGGACAGGGCGGAGGGGTGGCTCCTACAATGAGCAGTTCTTC.

CDR3 amino acids: CASSLPRFEQYF. For the CDR3, the DNA is TGTGCCAGCAGCTTGCCTAGATTCGAGCAGTACTTC. The V call is TRBV7-8, the J call TRBJ2-7; D remains unclear. This CDR3 contains 12 residues. CDR1 is SGHVS and CDR2 is FQNEAQ in the germline V gene. V gave up 3 bases and J gave up 6 bases, with 9 bases separating them.

The rearrangement joins TRBV5-1 to TRBJ1-1; the D gene is possibly TRBD1 (6 bases). The germline V gene has CDR1 SGHRS and CDR2 YFSETQ. CDR3 length: 13 amino acids. V shed 2 bases and J shed 1 base, with 6 bases lying between them. CDR3 sequence (DNA): TGCGCCAGCAGCTTACAGGGGAACACTGAAGCTTTCTTT. It yields the protein CASSLQGNTEAFF.

The chain carries TRBV10-3 and TRBJ2-1, with 12 bases lining up with TRBD2. The length of the CDR3 is 15 residues. J gave up 7 bases and V 5 bases, and 6 bases lay outside the gene matches. Germline CDR1 and CDR2: ENHRY and SYGVKD. The CDR3 loop is CAISQQTSGRNEQFF. CDR3 in DNA: TGTGCCATCAGTCAACAGACTAGCGGGAGAAATGAGCAGTTCTTC.

The V and J genes are TRBV11-3 and TRBJ2-4; 7 bases map to TRBD1. The CDR3 totals 14 residues. Germline V gene data show CDR1 as SGHNT and CDR2 as YENEEA. The junction had 4 bases not matched to a gene; V was cut back by 0 bases and J by 8 bases. Here the CDR3 reads CASSLDRGFDIQYF. As DNA, the CDR3 is TGTGCCAGCAGCTTAGACAGGGGGTTTGACATTCAGTACTTC.

The V call is TRBV27, the J call TRBJ2-2, with 11 nucleotides matching TRBD2. The V and J ends lost 5 bases and 4 bases, in that order; junction bases with no gene match: 9. Germline V CDR1 and CDR2: MNHEY, SMNVEV (reference sequence). The CDR3 runs 17 residues. CDR3 sequence reads: CASSPTSGRVSTGELFF. CDR3 nucleotides: TGTGCCAGCAGTCCTACTAGCGGGAGAGTCTCCACCGGGGAGCTGTTTTTT.

V gene TRBV24-1 combines with J gene TRBJ2-5; the D is unclear. The V end was cut by 5 bases, the J end by 3 bases, with 9 bases between. The germline V gene has CDR1 KGHDR and CDR2 SFDVKD. The length of the CDR3 is 13 residues. CDR3 sequence: CATSAAAEETQYF. The CDR3 DNA sequence: TGTGCCACCAGTGCCGCGGCAGAAGAGACCCAGTACTTC.

The chain couples TRBV24-1 to TRBJ2-3, with 9 bases lining up with TRBD1. The junction had 7 bases not matched to a gene; V was cut back by 6 bases and J by 1 base. Germline V CDR1 and CDR2: KGHDR, SFDVKD. The CDR3 consists of 16 residues. The CDR3 loop is CATSTPQGAGTDTQYF. In DNA form, the CDR3 reads TGTGCCACCAGTACACCACAGGGGGCTGGCACAGATACGCAGTATTTT.

The chain recombines TRBV7-2 with TRBJ2-7; tentative D call: TRBD2 (5 bases). The germline V gene encodes CDR1 SGHTA and CDR2 FQGNSA. This CDR3 has 14 amino acids. V was trimmed by 3 bases and J by 4 bases, leaving 13 bases between them. The CDR3 loop reads CASSFGRDGYEQYF. The CDR3 coding sequence is TGTGCCAGCAGCTTCGGACGGGATGGGTACGAGCAGTACTTC.

The V call is TRBV5-4, the J call TRBJ2-3, with 11 bases that match TRBD1. This CDR3 comprises 15 residues. After removal of 2 bases from V and 4 bases from J, the junction contained 3 bases not matched to a gene. The V gene's germline CDR1 is SGHNT and CDR2 YYREEE (reference sequence). The CDR3 DNA follows: TGTGCCAGCAGCTTTCGGGACAGGGGGGCAGATACGCAGTATTTT. It specifies CASSFRDRGADTQYF.

The chain has TRBV15 and TRBJ2-3; tentatively, D is TRBD2 (6 bases). The CDR3 has 15 residues. V was trimmed by 1 base and J by 2 bases, leaving 10 bases between them. Per germline, CDR1 LNHNV and CDR2 YYDKDF (reference sequence). CDR3 in amino acids: CATSRGGLSTDTQYF. The CDR3 DNA sequence: TGTGCCACCAGCAGAGGGGGACTTTCCACAGATACGCAGTATTTT.

This chain uses TRBV4-2 with TRBJ2-5, with TRBD2 matching 9 bases. This CDR3 spans 14 amino acids. V dropped 4 bases and J dropped 5; count of bases not matched to a gene: 5. Germline loops: CDR1 LGHNA, CDR2 YNFKEQ. The CDR3 region has the DNA TGTGCCAGCAGCCGGGGTAGCGGGAGTGAGACCCAGTACTTC. This translates into CASSRGSGSETQYF.

The V and J genes are TRBV12-3 or TRBV12-4 and TRBJ2-1; D is perhaps TRBD2 (5 bases). CDR3 length equals 13 residues. V dropped 6 bases and J dropped 3 bases, with 9 bases sitting between them. The CDR3 DNA follows: TGTGCCAGCAGGGGAGATCGCTACAATGAGCAGTTCTTC. Its translation is CASRGDRYNEQFF.

This clone was found once. This chain links TRBV20-1 with TRBJ1-3; no reliable D call. CDR1 and CDR2 (germline): DFQATT, SNEGSKA (reference sequence). The V and J ends lost 2 bases and 4 bases respectively, with 3 bases between them. The CDR3 contains 11 residues. The CDR3 sequence is CSARTGNTIYF. The CDR3 DNA reads TGCAGTGCTAGAACAGGAAACACCATATATTTT.

The chain uses TRBV6-5 and TRBJ2-7; D unresolved. Trimming pared 4 bases from V and 7 bases from J, leaving 17 bases between. Germline V gene data show CDR1 as MNHEY and CDR2 as SVGAGI. The CDR3 contains 14 residues. The CDR3 coding sequence is TGTGCCAGCAGTTCCTCCCTTGCTAGTGGTGAGCAGTACTTC. It yields the protein CASSSSLASGEQYF.

The genes are TRBV5-1 and TRBJ2-7, with D maybe TRBD1 (6 bases). Germline V gene lookup returns CDR1 SGHRS and CDR2 YFSETQ. This CDR3 has 14 amino acids. The V and J ends lost 3 bases and 4 bases respectively, with 14 bases between them. CDR3 sequence reads: CASSYRDMEYEQYF. The CDR3 DNA reads as TGCGCCAGCAGCTACCGGGACATGGAGTACGAGCAGTACTTC.

This clone was observed a few times. The V and J genes are TRBV7-9 and TRBJ2-1; the D gene is possibly TRBD1 (6 bases). Trimming took off 2 bases at V and 4 bases at J, with 12 bases between the two ends. Germline V gene sequence: CDR1 SEHNR, CDR2 FQNEAQ (reference sequence). The CDR3 length is 15 residues. In DNA form, the CDR3 reads TGTGCCAGCAGCTTAAGACAGGCGTCATACAATGAGCAGTTCTTC. Residues: CASSLRQASYNEQFF.

In its sample, this clone was seen a few times. This chain joins TRBV4-1 and TRBJ2-2; maybe TRBD2 (5 bases). Germline CDR1 reads MGHRA; CDR2 reads YSYEKL. V lost 2 bases, J lost 8 bases, and 15 bases lay in between. The CDR3 has 15 residues. DNA of the CDR3: TGCGCCAGCAGCCAATCACACGGCATAGCGGGGGAGCTGTTTTTT. Amino acid sequence: CASSQSHGIAGELFF.

J is TRBJ2-1 and V is TRBV7-2, with a tentative D call TRBD2 (6 bases). Germline values: CDR1 SGHTA, CDR2 FQGNSA. This CDR3 region has 13 residues. Trimming left V 5 bases short and J 7 bases short, with 12 bases between. The CDR3 loop reads CASSPERANEQFF. Here the CDR3 DNA reads TGTGCCAGCAGCCCGGAGCGGGCAAATGAGCAGTTCTTC.

V gene TRBV5-1 combines with J gene TRBJ2-1; 8 nucleotides match TRBD2. The CDR3 length is 14 residues. With V trimmed by 3 bases and J by 5 bases, 4 bases remained unmatched. Germline CDR1 and CDR2: SGHRS and YFSETQ. CDR3 residues: CASSSGRANNEQFF. In nucleotides, the CDR3 is TGCGCCAGCAGCTCCGGGAGGGCCAACAATGAGCAGTTCTTC.

This clone was recorded once. This chain connects TRBV5-5 to TRBJ1-6; D is possibly TRBD1 (5 bases). The CDR3 is made up of 14 amino acids. Germline CDR1 and CDR2: SGHKS and YYEKEE (reference sequence). V was cut by 4 bases and J by 10 bases, with 15 bases left in between. The CDR3 region is CASSASGRGSPLHF. CDR3 DNA sequence: TGTGCCAGCAGCGCTTCAGGGAGGGGATCACCCCTCCACTTT.

The gene calls are TRBV5-6 and TRBJ2-3, with 12 bases identical to TRBD2. CDR3 length: 16 amino acids. Germline CDR1 reads SGHDT; CDR2 reads YYEEEE. With V trimmed by 5 bases and J by 3 bases, 7 bases remained unmatched. CDR3: CASSRGLAGSTDTQYF. CDR3 nucleotide sequence: TGTGCCAGCAGTCGTGGACTAGCGGGATCGACAGATACGCAGTATTTT. Filled out from reference TRBV5-6 and TRBJ2-3, the complete variable domain reads DAGVTQSPTHLIKTRGQQVTLRCSPKSGHDTVSWYQQALGQGPQFIFQYYEEEERQRGNFPDRFSGHQFPNYSSELNVNALLLGDSALYLCASSRGLAGSTDTQYFGPGTRLTVL.

The genes are TRBV4-3 and TRBJ2-3; 9 positions match TRBD2. V was pared by 0 bases and J by 4 bases, with 11 bases of the junction left unmatched. Germline assignment: CDR1 LGHNA and CDR2 YSLEER. The length of the CDR3 is 18 residues. The CDR3 spells CASSQDLLSSGISDTQYF. Written as DNA, the CDR3 is TGCGCCAGCAGCCAAGATCTCCTTTCTAGCGGGATATCAGATACGCAGTATTTT.

The chain has TRBV7-3 and TRBJ2-5; tentatively, D is TRBD2 (5 bases). CDR1 SGHTA and CDR2 FQGTGA come from the germline V gene. The length of the CDR3 is 14 residues. Trimming removed 1 base from V and 7 bases from J, with 13 bases in between. The CDR3, as DNA: TGTGCCAGCAGCTTAAGCACCGGGGTGGGGACCCAGTACTTC. Its protein is CASSLSTGVGTQYF.

The chain couples TRBV19 to TRBJ1-2; TRBD1 aligns across 7 bases. Losses at the gene ends were 3 bases for V and 4 bases for J; bases not matched to a gene: 11. Germline assignment: CDR1 LNHDA and CDR2 SQIVND (reference sequence). This CDR3 spans 16 amino acids. The CDR3 coding sequence is TGTGCCAGTAGTATGGGTCGACAGGGAGGTAGCTATGGCTACACCTTC. Amino acids: CASSMGRQGGSYGYTF.

The chain combines TRBV5-8 with TRBJ1-2, with TRBD1 as a possible D gene (5 bases). Trimming cost V 4 bases and J 5 bases, with 15 bases left between them. The CDR3 covers 14 residues. Germline-derived CDR1 and CDR2 are SGHTS and YDEGEE. In DNA form, the CDR3 reads TGTGCCAGCAGCCGGACGGCCGGGGGGTATGGCTACACCTTC. Its translation: CASSRTAGGYGYTF. The variable domain in full, with the rest retrieved from reference TRBV5-8 and TRBJ1-2, is EAGVTQSPTHLIKTRGQQATLRCSPISGHTSVYWYQQALGLGLQFLLWYDEGEERNRGNFPPRFSGRQFPNYSSELNVNALELEDSALYLCASSRTAGGYGYTFGSGTRLTVV.

This clone was detected ten times or more. The chain combines TRBV19 with TRBJ1-3; tentative D call: TRBD1 (6 bases). This CDR3 has 17 amino acids. Trimming shortened V by 6 bases and J by 3 bases, and 21 bases separated the two germline ends. From germline, CDR1 is LNHDA and CDR2 SQIVND (reference sequence). The CDR3 spells CASSRPREGVGGNTIYF. The CDR3 DNA sequence: TGTGCCAGTAGCCGCCCGAGGGAGGGGGTAGGTGGAAACACCATATATTTT.